This T cell receptor beta chain appears in the sequencing data of a study of cytomegalovirus exposure and HLA in healthy donors. Study-wide context: Counted in an early data release were approximately 85 million unique TCRs from HLA-typed donors. Study-wide results and limits: The listing of about 150 TCR beta chains classed them as cytomegalovirus-associated.

The germline V and J ends were trimmed by 0 bases and 2 bases, with 12 bases remaining between them. The CDR3 runs to 15 residues. Germline assignment: CDR1 SGHDT and CDR2 YYEEEE. PCR amplification relied on 60 Vbeta primers (plus 13 Jbeta primers). TCRdb's copy holds only in-frame clones and misses some; the assay was immunoSEQ multiplex PCR. This table holds under 250,000 clones, 82% found once. A word on this clone: Its cognate antigen is unknown.

The genes are TRBV5-6 and TRBJ2-7; TRBD1 is a possible D gene (5 bases). Sample: PBMCs. This sequence originates from a man aged 35 to 55 in good health and CMV-seropositive. The CDR3 nucleotides read TGTGCCAGCAGCTTGGAGGCAGGGCCCCCCTACGAGCAGTACTTC. Translated: CASSLEAGPPYEQYF.